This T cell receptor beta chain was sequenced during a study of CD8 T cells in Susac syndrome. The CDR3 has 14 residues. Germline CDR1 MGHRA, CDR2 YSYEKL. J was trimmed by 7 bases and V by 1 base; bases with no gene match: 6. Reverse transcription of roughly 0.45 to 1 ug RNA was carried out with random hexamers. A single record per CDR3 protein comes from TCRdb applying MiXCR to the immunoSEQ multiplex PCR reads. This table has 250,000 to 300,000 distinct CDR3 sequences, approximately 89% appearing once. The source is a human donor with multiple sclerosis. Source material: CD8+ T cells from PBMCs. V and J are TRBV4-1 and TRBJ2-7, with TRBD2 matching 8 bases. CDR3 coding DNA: TGCGCCAGCAGCCAAGGACTAGCGTCGGAGGAGCAGTACTTC. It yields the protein CASSQGLASEEQYF.